The T cell receptor (beta chain) described here comes from a study of blood T cell repertoires in COVID-19 (dated by TCRdb to the early 2020s). Some background on the complete study: Samples from collaborators originated in the United States, Italy and Spain and spanned both the acute and convalescent phases of COVID-19. The repertoires were released in a freely available public database intended as a resource for research on the immune response to SARS-CoV-2. Samples came from the ongoing ImmuneRACE study (first 160 participants) plus 1,254 subjects from 6 global collaborators. The prospective study material was composed of cDNA or gDNA derived from T cells, B-cell-depleted T cells, or PBMCs. The dataset comprised deeply sampled blood TCRbeta repertoires from subjects exposed to, actively infected with, or recovered from COVID-19. Where HLA class I and class II types were available, the types were taken from metadata supplied by the sample provider, not from assay-based typing. Nearly every sample came with metadata listing a de-identified subject ID, COVID-19 status, age in years and sex. Paper-wide results and their limitations: How much clinical and demographic metadata was included differed by source and by participant, and the metadata was provided uncurated.

Participants in the prospective study were enrolled through a virtual design, were aged roughly 18 to 90 years, and lived in 20 to 30 United States geographic areas. In the prospective study, participants were assigned to cohorts based on the clinical history participants reported in a screening survey and a study questionnaire. For ImmuneRACE Cohort 3, a participant was defined as recovered based on two consecutive negative NP/OP PCR tests, clearance by a healthcare professional, or resolution of symptoms. Mobile phlebotomists in the prospective study collected whole blood, serum and a nasopharyngeal or oropharyngeal swab from every participant. Participants in the prospective study had the option to provide additional blood draws and questionnaires over a roughly two-month period. Before DNA extraction, prospective study blood samples were shipped either frozen or at room temperature. TCRbeta CDR3 regions were amplified from genomic DNA using the immunoSEQ Assay, a bias-controlled multiplex PCR. The paper's processing steps were these. The number of nucleated cells in each sample was estimated from the amplification of reference gene primers within the assay. Sequence reads were collapsed and filtered to measure the absolute abundance of every unique TCRbeta CDR3 rearrangement. Productive Simpson clonality was computed per sample as the square root of Simpson's diversity index over productive rearrangements. TCRdb obtained this table from immuneACCESS and retained in-frame rearrangements with V and J assigned. These tables miss some clones; where compared with another copy, unresolved V genes account for less than half of the shortfall, and the remainder is unexplained. V and J calls and clone size are as listed in that table; D and trimming were resolved from the DNA. This sample has approximately 200,000 clones in its table, and roughly four fifths of those were observed once. The ten largest account for 12% of the sample.

As regards this clone: Its antigen is currently not known. Per-base quality was not reported, and no clone a single base away is much larger than it.

The V end gives up 3 bases and the J end 8 bases, leaving 5 bases in the junction not matched to a gene. Sequences MNHEY (CDR1) and SMNVEV (CDR2) are obtained from the germline V gene (reference sequence). Inclusive of the bounding cysteine and phenylalanine, the CDR3 is 14 residues long. Only the CDR3 part of the read is kept: 42 bases, read in frame from the first base. This clonotype was sampled from a man in his forties who had recovered from COVID-19. Recombination connected TRBV27 to TRBJ2-1; TRBD1 matches 9 bases in the middle. Material for sequencing was PBMCs or T cells enriched from blood (not recorded which). The base sequence is TGTGCCAGCAGTTTCGGGACAGGGCCCGATGAGCAGTTCTTC. This encodes CASSFGTGPDEQFF.